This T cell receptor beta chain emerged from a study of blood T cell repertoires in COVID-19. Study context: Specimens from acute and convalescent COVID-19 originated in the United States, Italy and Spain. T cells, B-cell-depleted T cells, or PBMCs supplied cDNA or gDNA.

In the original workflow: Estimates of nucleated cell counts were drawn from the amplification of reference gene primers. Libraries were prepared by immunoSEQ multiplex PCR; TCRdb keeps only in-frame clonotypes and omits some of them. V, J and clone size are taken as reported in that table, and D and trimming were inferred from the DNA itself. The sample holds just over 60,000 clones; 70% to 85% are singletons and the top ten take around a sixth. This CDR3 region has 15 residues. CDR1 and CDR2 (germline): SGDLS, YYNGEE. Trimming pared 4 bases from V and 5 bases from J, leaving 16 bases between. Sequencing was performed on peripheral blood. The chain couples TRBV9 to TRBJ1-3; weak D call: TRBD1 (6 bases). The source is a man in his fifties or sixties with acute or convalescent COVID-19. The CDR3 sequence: CASSLETGSRNTIYF. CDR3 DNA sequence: TGTGCCAGCAGCCTCGAAACAGGGTCTAGAAACACCATATATTTT.